Below are 11 T cell receptor beta chains sequenced from a single sample in a study of blood T cell repertoires in COVID-19. Here immunoSEQ multiplex PCR was the method, and the copy in TCRdb shows in-frame clones only, minus some. The table has more than 150,000 clones, 87% seen once. Sequencing was performed on peripheral blood. All receptors derive from a man aged 40-49 years with active or convalescent COVID-19.

The chain employs TRBV5-5 and TRBJ1-2, with D possibly matching TRBD1 (5 bases). Germline assignment: CDR1 SGHKS and CDR2 YYEKEE (reference sequence). CDR3 size: 15 residues. Trimming pared 3 bases from V and 7 bases from J, leaving 19 bases between. The CDR3 reads CASSYPRTGGGGYTF. CDR3 coding DNA: TGTGCCAGCAGCTATCCTAGGACCGGGGGTGGTGGCTACACCTTC.

The chain has TRBV23-1 and TRBJ1-2, with D possibly being TRBD1 (5 bases). TRBV23-1 is filed as an ORF, its function uncertain. The CDR3 is made up of 12 amino acids. Trimming pared 2 bases from V and 14 bases from J, leaving 15 bases between. CDR3 DNA sequence: TGCGCCAGCAGTCAACCTCGGGGCGGGGGGACCTTC. As protein: CASSQPRGGGTF.

The chain recombines TRBV2 with TRBJ1-1, with TRBD1 as a possible D gene (5 bases). The CDR3 totals 13 residues. V was pared by 7 bases and J by 3 bases, with 12 bases between. The germline CDR1 and CDR2 sequences are SNHLY and FYNNEI. CDR3 region: CASIPGWDTEAFF. For the CDR3, the DNA is TGTGCCAGCATCCCAGGGTGGGACACTGAAGCTTTCTTT.

The chain combines TRBV4-2 with TRBJ2-4, with 8 bases that match TRBD2. This CDR3 contains 15 residues. Per the germline V gene, CDR1 is LGHNA and CDR2 is YNFKEQ. After removal of 1 base from V and 4 bases from J, the junction contained 3 bases not matched to a gene. In DNA, the CDR3 is TGTGCCAGCAGCCAAGGTAGCGGGGTAAAAAACATTCAGTACTTC. Protein: CASSQGSGVKNIQYF.

V usage is TRBV5-1 and J usage is TRBJ2-5; weak D call: TRBD1 (5 bases). Trimming removed 0 bases from V and 4 bases from J, with 10 bases in between. Germline V gene lookup returns CDR1 SGHRS and CDR2 YFSETQ. The CDR3 consists of 14 residues. CDR3 sequence (DNA): TGCGCCAGCAGCTTGGGAGACAGCCCAGAGACCCAGTACTTC. It translates to CASSLGDSPETQYF.

The chain couples TRBV18 to TRBJ1-5; 8 nucleotides line up with TRBD1. Germline V gives CDR1 KGHSH, CDR2 LQKENI. Trimming took 1 base from V and 3 from J; bases not matched to a gene: 8. The CDR3 loop spans 17 amino acids. CDR3 coding DNA: TGTGCCAGCTCACCACGGGCAGGACAGGGTCCCAATCAGCCCCAGCATTTT. It codes for CASSPRAGQGPNQPQHF.

The chain joins TRBV11-2 to TRBJ1-4; TRBD1 matches at 10 bases. Trimming at V came to 1 base and at J to 8 bases, leaving 7 bases not matched to a gene. CDR3 length: 16 amino acids. Per germline, CDR1 SGHAT and CDR2 FQNNGV. CDR3 DNA: TGTGCCAGCAGCTTAGTCGGGACAGGGGTAGGGGAAAAACTGTTTTTT. Translating gives CASSLVGTGVGEKLFF.

This clone was detected a few times. The chain employs TRBV6-1 and TRBJ1-4, with 7 nucleotides matching TRBD1. The CDR3 consists of 16 residues. CDR1 and CDR2 from the germline V gene are MNHNS and SASEGT. The junction had 8 bases not matched to a gene; V was cut back by 3 bases and J by 4 bases. CDR3 sequence reads: CASSDRGSGINEKLFF. CDR3 DNA sequence: TGTGCCAGCAGTGACAGGGGGTCAGGGATTAATGAAAAACTGTTTTTT.

The chain has TRBV19 and TRBJ2-7; 10 bases are a match to TRBD1. CDR3 length equals 12 residues. Per germline, CDR1 LNHDA and CDR2 SQIVND (reference sequence). V shed 5 bases and J 6 bases; nucleotides not matched to a gene: 1. CDR3 sequence (DNA): TGTGCCAGTAGTGACAGGGGGCGCGAGCAGTACTTC. Protein product: CASSDRGREQYF.

This chain uses TRBV11-1 with TRBJ1-4; weak D call: TRBD1 (5 bases). The germline gives CDR1 SGHAT, CDR2 FQDESV (reference sequence). This CDR3 is built from 15 residues. V lost 4 bases and J lost 4, with 13 bases in between. CDR3 bases: TGTGCCAGCAGCTCTCTTGGGGCCGTTAATGAAAAACTGTTTTTT. Residues: CASSSLGAVNEKLFF.

This clone was seen once. The V gene is TRBV4-3, the J gene TRBJ2-6, with a weak D call TRBD1 (5 bases). The CDR3 is made up of 18 amino acids. CDR1 is LGHNA, CDR2 YSLEER, per germline. The ends were cut back, 4 bases at V and 0 bases at J, with 16 bases in the middle. The CDR3: CASSPRTRPNSGANVLTF. The CDR3 region has the DNA TGCGCCAGCAGCCCCCGGACAAGGCCCAACTCTGGGGCCAACGTCCTGACTTTC.